These 12 T cell receptor beta chains were sequenced from one sample in a study of monozygotic twins with inflammatory bowel disease. Following a re-call of the 5' RACE reads, TCRdb has one entry per CDR3 protein and lacks DNA. The table for this sample gives about 300,000 distinct CDR3 sequences. The specimen sequenced was blood. These receptors came from a human donor with ulcerative colitis or Crohn's disease, or a healthy co-twin of an affected twin (not recorded which).

The gene calls are TRBV4-3 and TRBJ2-1. CDR3 length equals 17 residues. Germline CDR1 is LGHNA and CDR2 is YSLEER. The CDR3 sequence is CASSRSWVAATYNEQFF.

The chain uses TRBV28 and TRBJ2-3; TCRdb selects TRBD2, and the lack of DNA leaves this call unchecked. CDR3 length equals 12 residues. Germline V gene data show CDR1 as MDHEN and CDR2 as SYDVKM. CDR3 in amino acids: CASSLGSNTQYF.

The chain uses TRBV27 and TRBJ2-2; without DNA, the TCRdb call of TRBD1 cannot be checked. CDR1 is MNHEY and CDR2 is SMNVEV in the germline V gene (reference sequence). This CDR3 spans 14 amino acids. The CDR3 sequence is CASSSTHRGRELFF.

This chain links TRBV5-1 with TRBJ2-2. From germline, CDR1 is SGHRS and CDR2 YFSETQ. This CDR3 contains 12 residues. The CDR3 is CASSLVPGELFF.

Here the CDR3 reads CAWSSTYNEQFF. The chain combines TRBV30 with TRBJ2-1. Germline V gene lookup returns CDR1 GTSNPN and CDR2 SVGIG (reference sequence). The CDR3 runs to 12 residues.

The chain has TRBV5-1 and TRBJ2-3; absent DNA, TCRdb's TRBD2 call cannot be checked. The CDR3 has 16 residues. Germline V lookup: CDR1 SGHRS, CDR2 YFSETQ. The CDR3 here is CASSRDYRGATDTQYF.

The chain carries TRBV28 and TRBJ1-1. This CDR3 is built from 14 residues. The germline CDR1 and CDR2 sequences are MDHEN and SYDVKM. CDR3 in amino acids: CASRMVLVNTEAFF.

This rearrangement joins TRBV29-1 to TRBJ2-4. This CDR3 comprises 13 residues. Germline loops: CDR1 SQVTM, CDR2 ANQGSEA. The CDR3 loop reads CSAEGPVENIQYF.

The J gene is TRBJ1-5, the V gene TRBV6-1; TCRdb designates TRBD1, a call that cannot be tested without DNA. Per the germline V gene, CDR1 is MNHNS and CDR2 is SASEGT. The CDR3 is made up of 14 amino acids. CDR3 amino acids: CASRRGQGSQPQHF.

The chain carries TRBV5-1 and TRBJ1-1; TCRdb proposes TRBD1, but this gene call is untestable without DNA. Germline V CDR1 and CDR2: SGHRS, YFSETQ. This CDR3 is built from 14 residues. The CDR3 region is CATSGQGVGTEAFF.

V gene TRBV4-3 combines with J gene TRBJ2-1; TCRdb's D call of TRBD1 is untestable without DNA. This CDR3 region has 16 residues. CDR1 and CDR2 from the germline V gene are LGHNA and YSLEER. CDR3: CASTLSVSGRVNEQFF.

The J gene is TRBJ2-1, the V gene TRBV9; TCRdb lists TRBD1, though no DNA is available to test this call. Germline loops: CDR1 SGDLS, CDR2 YYNGEE. The CDR3 runs to 14 residues. The CDR3 protein is CASSTRTGGGEQFF. The whole variable domain, remainder taken from reference TRBV9 and TRBJ2-1, is DSGVTQTPKHLITATGQRVTLRCSPRSGDLSVYWYQQSLDQGLQFLIQYYNGEERAKGNILERFSAQQFPDLHSELNLSSLELGDSALYFCASSTRTGGGEQFFGPGTRLTVL.